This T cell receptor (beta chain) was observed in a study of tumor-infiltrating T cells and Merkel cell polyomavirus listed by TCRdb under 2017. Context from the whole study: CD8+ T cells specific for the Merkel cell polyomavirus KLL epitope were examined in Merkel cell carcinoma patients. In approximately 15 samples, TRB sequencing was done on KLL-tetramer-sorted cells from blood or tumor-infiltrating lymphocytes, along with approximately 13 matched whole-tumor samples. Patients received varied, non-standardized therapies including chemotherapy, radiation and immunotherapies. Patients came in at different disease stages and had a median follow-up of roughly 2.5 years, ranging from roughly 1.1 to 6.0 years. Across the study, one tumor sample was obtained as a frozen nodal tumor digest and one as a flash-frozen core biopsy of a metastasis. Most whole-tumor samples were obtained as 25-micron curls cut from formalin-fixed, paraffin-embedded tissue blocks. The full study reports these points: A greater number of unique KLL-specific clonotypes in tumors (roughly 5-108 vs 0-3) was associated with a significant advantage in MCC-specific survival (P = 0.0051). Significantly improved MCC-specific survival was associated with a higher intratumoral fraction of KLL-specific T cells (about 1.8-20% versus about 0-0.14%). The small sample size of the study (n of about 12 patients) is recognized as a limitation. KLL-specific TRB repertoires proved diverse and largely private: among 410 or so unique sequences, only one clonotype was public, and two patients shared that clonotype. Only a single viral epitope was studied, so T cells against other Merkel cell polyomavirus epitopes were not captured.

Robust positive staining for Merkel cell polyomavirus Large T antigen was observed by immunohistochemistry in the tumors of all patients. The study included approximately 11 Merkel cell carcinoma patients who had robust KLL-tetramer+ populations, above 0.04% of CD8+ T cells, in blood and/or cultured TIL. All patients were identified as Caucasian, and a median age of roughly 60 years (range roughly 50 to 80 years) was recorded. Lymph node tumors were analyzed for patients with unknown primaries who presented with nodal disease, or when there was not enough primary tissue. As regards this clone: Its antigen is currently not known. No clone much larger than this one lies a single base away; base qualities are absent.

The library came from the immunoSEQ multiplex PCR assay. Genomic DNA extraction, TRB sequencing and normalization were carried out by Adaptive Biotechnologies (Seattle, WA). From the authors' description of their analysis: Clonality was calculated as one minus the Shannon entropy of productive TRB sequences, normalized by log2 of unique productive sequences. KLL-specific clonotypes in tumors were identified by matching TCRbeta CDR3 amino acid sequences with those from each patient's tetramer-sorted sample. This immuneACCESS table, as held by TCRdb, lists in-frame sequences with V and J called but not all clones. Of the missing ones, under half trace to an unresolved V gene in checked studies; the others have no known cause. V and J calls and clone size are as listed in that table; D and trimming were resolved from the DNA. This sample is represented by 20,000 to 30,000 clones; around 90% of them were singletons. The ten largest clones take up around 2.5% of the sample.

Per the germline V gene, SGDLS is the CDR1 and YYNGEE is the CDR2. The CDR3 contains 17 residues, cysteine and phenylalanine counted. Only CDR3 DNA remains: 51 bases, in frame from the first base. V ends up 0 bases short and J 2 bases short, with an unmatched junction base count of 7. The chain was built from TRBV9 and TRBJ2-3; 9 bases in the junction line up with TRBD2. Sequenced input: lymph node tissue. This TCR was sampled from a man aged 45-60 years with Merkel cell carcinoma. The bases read TGTGCCAGCAGCGTAGGCATAGCGGGGGACCTCACAGATACGCAGTATTTT. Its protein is CASSVGIAGDLTDTQYF.